This entry lists 30 T cell receptor beta chains sequenced from one sample in a study of vaccination and CD4 T cells after COVID-19. Described treatment: approximately 9-day PBMC culture with coronavirus spike peptide pools or control peptides (ViraFEST assay). These receptors have no identified antigens. The Oncomine TCR Beta short-read assay sequenced DNA from cultured CD4+ T cells. In TCRdb, the PCR reads were re-called with MiXCR into one record per CDR3 protein. Among about 19,000 distinct CDR3 sequences, 23% were seen once, and the ten largest hold almost 8%. Sequenced sample: cultured CD4+ T cells from blood. The receptors here all came from a human donor with COVID-19.

The V gene is TRBV9, the J gene TRBJ1-1, with 7 bases fitting TRBD1. This CDR3 comprises 13 residues. V was clipped by 4 bases and J by 4 bases; unmatched bases: 4. From germline, CDR1 is SGDLS and CDR2 YYNGEE. The CDR3 region has the DNA TGTGCCAGCAGCCTTACAGGGGCCACTGAAGCTTTCTTT. It translates to CASSLTGATEAFF.

The chain combines TRBV27 with TRBJ1-1; perhaps TRBD1 as D (5 bases). Germline values: CDR1 MNHEY, CDR2 SMNVEV (reference sequence). The CDR3 is made up of 17 amino acids. Trimming removed 3 bases from V and 7 bases from J, with 24 bases in between. The CDR3 region has the DNA TGTGCCAGCAGTTTTGGTGGAGTCGGAGGGGACCTTGGTGAAGCTTTCTTT. It is translated as CASSFGGVGGDLGEAFF.

This sequence joins TRBV27 and TRBJ2-3; 13 bases align to TRBD2. V lost 5 bases, J lost 2 bases, and 4 bases stayed unmatched. Germline V gene lookup returns CDR1 MNHEY and CDR2 SMNVEV (reference sequence). The CDR3 length is 16 residues. The CDR3 DNA follows: TGTGCCAGCAGTGTACTAGCGGGGGGGGACACAGATACGCAGTATTTT. This gives the protein CASSVLAGGDTDTQYF.

This clonotype has a handful of counts. The chain combines TRBV20-1 with TRBJ2-1; TRBD2 matches at 9 bases. CDR1 DFQATT and CDR2 SNEGSKA come from the germline V gene (reference sequence). The V gene end was trimmed by 1 base and the J gene end by 4 bases; junction bases not matched to a gene: 2. The CDR3 covers 14 residues. CDR3 coding DNA: TGCAGTGCTAGAGGGACTAGCGCTTACAATGAGCAGTTCTTC. Translation: CSARGTSAYNEQFF.

The chain uses TRBV11-3 and TRBJ2-1, with D perhaps given as TRBD1 or TRBD2 (6 bases each). The V gene lost 5 bases and the J gene lost 7 bases, with 21 bases spanning the gap. Germline values: CDR1 SGHNT, CDR2 YENEEA. The CDR3 has 16 residues. The CDR3 DNA is TGTGCCAGCAGCCGCGGTCGGGGGCGAGGTGGGAATGAGCAGTTCTTC. This codes for CASSRGRGRGGNEQFF.

V and J are TRBV5-4 and TRBJ1-1, with D uncertain. CDR3 length equals 12 residues. V was shortened by 2 bases and J by 2 bases, with 4 bases between the two germline ends. Germline CDR1 is SGHNT and CDR2 is YYREEE (reference sequence). In nucleotides, the CDR3 is TGTGCCAGCAGCTTCCTTAACACTGAAGCTTTCTTT. Translation: CASSFLNTEAFF.

This clonotype turned up a few times. The rearrangement uses TRBV11-2 and TRBJ1-1; 9 bases align to TRBD1. V dropped 1 base and J dropped 5; count of bases not matched to a gene: 8. This CDR3 is built from 16 residues. Germline V gene data show CDR1 as SGHAT and CDR2 as FQNNGV. The chain's CDR3 is CASSLVQGAGQTEAFF. For the CDR3, the DNA is TGTGCCAGCAGCTTAGTACAGGGGGCTGGTCAAACTGAAGCTTTCTTT.

Here the CDR3 DNA reads TGTGCCAGCAGCCCGACAGCCGGATCCTATAATTCACCCCTCCACTTT. Translated: CASSPTAGSYNSPLHF. The chain is built from TRBV11-3 and TRBJ1-6; D may be TRBD1 (5 bases). The CDR3 length is 16 residues. Trimming stripped 5 bases from V and 1 base from J, with 12 bases between. Germline V gene lookup returns CDR1 SGHNT and CDR2 YENEEA.

This clonotype is categorized as medium-sized. The CDR3 DNA sequence: TGTGCCAGCAGTTTATCACGGGGTTGGGGGAACATTCAGTACTTC. Translated, it gives CASSLSRGWGNIQYF. The chain combines TRBV27 with TRBJ2-4; D may be TRBD1 or TRBD2 (5 bases each). Germline values: CDR1 MNHEY, CDR2 SMNVEV (reference sequence). The length of the CDR3 is 15 residues. Trimming removed 0 bases from V and 7 bases from J, with 13 bases in between.

This chain uses TRBV20-1 with TRBJ2-5; 7 bases are shared with TRBD1. After removal of 7 bases from V and 1 base from J, the junction contained 3 bases not matched to a gene. CDR3 size: 12 residues. CDR1 is DFQATT, CDR2 SNEGSKA, per germline (reference sequence). Here the CDR3 DNA reads TGCAGTGTCGACAGGGCCCAAGAGACCCAGTACTTC. It yields the protein CSVDRAQETQYF.

The chain couples TRBV12-3 or TRBV12-4 to TRBJ2-7; TRBD2 might be the D (5 bases). The CDR3 length is 15 residues. With 4 bases removed from V and 0 bases from J, the gap between germline ends came to 13 bases. CDR3 nucleotides: TGTGCCAGCAGTTCCTCCTCCAGCGGCTCCTACGAGCAGTACTTC. Protein sequence: CASSSSSSGSYEQYF.

This chain uses TRBV19 with TRBJ1-5; the D gene is possibly TRBD1 (5 bases). The germline V and J ends were trimmed by 4 bases and 0 bases, with 10 bases remaining between them. Germline CDR1 and CDR2: LNHDA and SQIVND (reference sequence). CDR3 length: 15 amino acids. DNA of the CDR3: TGTGCCAGTAGTAGTTCAGGGTATAGCAATCAGCCCCAGCATTTT. It is translated as CASSSSGYSNQPQHF.

This rearrangement joins TRBV20-1 to TRBJ2-5, with 9 bases that match TRBD2. Germline V gene data show CDR1 as DFQATT and CDR2 as SNEGSKA (reference sequence). V was clipped by 6 bases and J by 2 bases; unmatched bases: 1. The CDR3 runs to 12 residues. CDR3 residues: CSAAGGQETQYF. CDR3 DNA sequence: TGCAGTGCGGCGGGGGGGCAAGAGACCCAGTACTTC.

The CDR3 loop is CASSSLLSNQPQHF. CDR3 sequence (DNA): TGTGCCAGCAGCTCCCTGCTTAGCAATCAGCCCCAGCATTTT. V gene TRBV5-6 combines with J gene TRBJ1-5; D is uncertain. Germline CDR1 and CDR2: SGHDT and YYEEEE. The CDR3 length is 14 residues. V shed 3 bases and J shed 0 bases, with 7 bases lying between them.

This chain uses TRBV7-9 with TRBJ1-4; the D gene is possibly TRBD1 (5 bases). The CDR3 covers 16 residues. Trimming left V 4 bases short and J 4 bases short, with 16 bases between. Germline lookup yields CDR1 SEHNR and CDR2 FQNEAQ (reference sequence). CDR3 sequence reads: CASSSGTGIDNEKLFF. In nucleotides, the CDR3 is TGTGCCAGCAGCTCGGGGACGGGAATTGATAATGAAAAACTGTTTTTT. Full variable domain (remainder filled in from reference TRBV7-9 and TRBJ1-4): DTGVSQNPRHKITKRGQNVTFRCDPISEHNRLYWYRQTLGQGPEFLTYFQNEAQLEKSRLLSDRFSAERPKGSFSTLEIQRTEQGDSAMYLCASSSGTGIDNEKLFFGSGTQLSVL.

The V and J genes are TRBV4-1 and TRBJ1-2, with TRBD1 matching over 9 bases. The germline gives CDR1 MGHRA, CDR2 YSYEKL. J gave up 7 bases and V 2 bases, and 14 bases lay outside the gene matches. The CDR3 has 17 residues. The CDR3 spells CASSQIPGQGSEGGYTF. In DNA form, the CDR3 reads TGCGCCAGCAGCCAAATACCGGGACAGGGAAGTGAAGGTGGCTACACCTTC.

V gene TRBV25-1 combines with J gene TRBJ1-1; no definite D call. V was clipped by 3 bases and J by 0 bases, with 14 bases between them. Germline V gives CDR1 MGHDK, CDR2 SYGVNS. CDR3 length: 16 residues. The CDR3 DNA sequence: TGTGCCAGCAGTGACCAAAAACCGGGCCTGAACACTGAAGCTTTCTTT. Translation gives CASSDQKPGLNTEAFF.

In its sample, this clonotype was seen a few times. This sequence joins TRBV6-1 and TRBJ1-6; D not certain. Per germline, CDR1 MNHNS and CDR2 SASEGT. There are 13 residues in the CDR3. Between the trimmed V and J ends, which lost 10 bases and 8 bases, there was a span of 15 bases. CDR3 in amino acids: CATTMGTYSPLHF. CDR3 nucleotides: TGTGCCACTACGATGGGAACCTATTCACCCCTCCACTTT.

This clonotype was counted a few times. The rearrangement joins TRBV12-3 or TRBV12-4 to TRBJ1-4, with a tentative D call TRBD1 (6 bases). The V end was cut by 2 bases, the J end by 8 bases, with 15 bases between. The length of the CDR3 is 15 residues. For the CDR3, the DNA is TGTGCCAGCAGTTTACGCTCACAGGGCTGGGAAAAACTGTTTTTT. This encodes CASSLRSQGWEKLFF.

V and J are TRBV5-1 and TRBJ1-6, with 7 nucleotides matching TRBD1. Germline V gene data show CDR1 as SGHRS and CDR2 as YFSETQ. With 4 bases clipped from V and 7 bases from J, the junction kept 11 bases outside the gene matches. The CDR3 runs 16 residues. CDR3 loop: CASSQSLGQRNSPLHF. For the CDR3, the DNA is TGCGCCAGCAGCCAGTCCTTGGGACAGAGGAATTCACCCCTCCACTTT.

This chain connects TRBV5-3 to TRBJ2-2; 8 bases match TRBD1. TRBV5-3 is labeled an ORF, and its function is uncertain. The CDR3 totals 15 residues. The junction had 5 bases not matched to a gene; V was cut back by 5 bases and J by 2 bases. The DNA for the CDR3 is TGTGCCAGAAGGCGGACAGGGATTAACACCGGGGAGCTGTTTTTT. It specifies CARRRTGINTGELFF.

This chain uses TRBV18 with TRBJ1-1; D ambiguous. V gave up 4 bases and J gave up 2 bases, with 11 bases separating them. The CDR3 spans 14 residues. Looked up from germline, CDR1 is KGHSH and CDR2 is LQKENI. CDR3 residues: CASSLDMLNTEAFF. The CDR3 coding sequence is TGTGCCAGCTCACTAGACATGCTAAACACTGAAGCTTTCTTT.

The rearrangement joins TRBV28 to TRBJ2-2, with 7 positions matching TRBD2. The junction had 9 bases not matched to a gene; V was cut back by 6 bases and J by 5 bases. This CDR3 contains 15 residues. Germline V gene sequence: CDR1 MDHEN, CDR2 SYDVKM. This CDR3 is CASSNPRGGTGELFF. CDR3 DNA: TGTGCCAGCAGCAACCCCCGGGGAGGGACCGGGGAGCTGTTTTTT.

This chain joins TRBV20-1 and TRBJ1-4; possibly TRBD1 for D (5 bases). V was pared by 3 bases and J by 5 bases, with 13 bases between. This CDR3 is 14 amino acids long. Germline CDR1 is DFQATT and CDR2 is SNEGSKA (reference sequence). For the CDR3, the DNA is TGCAGTGCTAGTTCAGGGTCGGGAAATGAAAAACTGTTTTTT. Amino acid sequence: CSASSGSGNEKLFF.

The genes are TRBV28 and TRBJ1-5; D gene unclear. The V end lost 3 bases, the J end lost 7 bases, and 19 bases lay between the germline ends. CDR1 MDHEN and CDR2 SYDVKM come from the germline V gene. CDR3 length: 16 residues. CDR3: CASSFFGRKSGQPQHF. The CDR3 DNA reads TGTGCCAGCAGTTTCTTTGGCCGAAAAAGCGGGCAGCCCCAGCATTTT. Using reference TRBV28 and TRBJ1-5 for the parts outside the CDR3, the full variable domain is DVKVTQSSRYLVKRTGEKVFLECVQDMDHENMFWYRQDPGLGLRLIYFSYDVKMKEKGDIPEGYSVSREKKERFSLILESASTNQTSMYLCASSFFGRKSGQPQHFGDGTRLSIL.

This chain links TRBV27 with TRBJ2-2; D is uncertain. This CDR3 contains 15 residues. V was cut by 2 bases and J by 1 base, with 8 bases left in between. Germline CDR1 and CDR2: MNHEY and SMNVEV (reference sequence). Written as DNA, the CDR3 is TGTGCCAGCAGTTTAACCGGACGGAACACCGGGGAGCTGTTTTTT. Translating gives CASSLTGRNTGELFF.

The chain uses TRBV20-1 and TRBJ1-2, with 8 bases matching TRBD1. Germline loops: CDR1 DFQATT, CDR2 SNEGSKA (reference sequence). The CDR3 spans 11 residues. V trimming: 5 bases; J trimming: 5 bases; junction bases outside the gene matches: 1. DNA for the CDR3: TGCAGTGCTGGACAGGGTTATGGCTACACCTTC. Translating gives CSAGQGYGYTF.

The rearrangement joins TRBV5-1 to TRBJ2-4; 8 positions match TRBD1. The germline gives CDR1 SGHRS, CDR2 YFSETQ. There are 15 residues in the CDR3. The V and J ends lost 0 bases and 14 bases, in that order; junction bases with no gene match: 13. CDR3 nucleotides: TGCGCCAGCAGCTTGGTAGGGGACAGGCGAGCAGTTGAGTACTTC. Translation gives CASSLVGDRRAVEYF. The variable domain in full, with the rest retrieved from reference TRBV5-1 and TRBJ2-4, is KAGVTQTPRYLIKTRGQQVTLSCSPISGHRSVSWYQQTPGQGLQFLFEYFSETQRNKGNFPGRFSGRQFSNSRSEMNVSTLELGDSALYLCASSLVGDRRAVEYFGAGTRLSVL.

The V and J genes are TRBV28 and TRBJ1-2; D unclear. The CDR3 runs to 14 residues. CDR1 is MDHEN and CDR2 is SYDVKM in the germline V gene. Deletions cut 2 bases from V and 2 bases from J, with 9 bases between. This chain's CDR3 is CASSLGSGNYGYTF. In nucleotides, the CDR3 is TGTGCCAGCAGTTTAGGGTCGGGAAACTATGGCTACACCTTC.

Judged by abundance, this clonotype is medium-sized. The CDR3 sequence: CASRGRDRRMGNQPQHF. The CDR3 DNA sequence: TGTGCCAGTAGGGGCCGGGACAGACGTATGGGCAATCAGCCCCAGCATTTT. The rearrangement links TRBV19 to TRBJ1-5; 7 positions match TRBD1. CDR3 size: 17 residues. Germline CDR1 is LNHDA and CDR2 is SQIVND (reference sequence). The ends lost 6 bases at V and 2 bases at J; junction bases unmatched: 13.